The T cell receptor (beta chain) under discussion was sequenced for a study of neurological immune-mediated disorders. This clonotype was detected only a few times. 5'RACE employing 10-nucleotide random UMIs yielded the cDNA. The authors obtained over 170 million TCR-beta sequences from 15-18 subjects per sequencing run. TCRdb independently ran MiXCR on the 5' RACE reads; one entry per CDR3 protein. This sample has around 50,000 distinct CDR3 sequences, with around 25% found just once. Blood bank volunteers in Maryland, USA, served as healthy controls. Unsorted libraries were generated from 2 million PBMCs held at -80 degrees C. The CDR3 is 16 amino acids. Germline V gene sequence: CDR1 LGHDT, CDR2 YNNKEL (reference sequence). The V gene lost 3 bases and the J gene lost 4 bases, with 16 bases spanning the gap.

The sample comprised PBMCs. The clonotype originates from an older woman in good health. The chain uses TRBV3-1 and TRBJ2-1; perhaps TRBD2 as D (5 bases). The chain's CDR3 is CASSHRSSGDYNEQFF. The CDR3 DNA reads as TGTGCCAGCAGCCATAGGAGCAGCGGAGATTACAATGAGCAGTTCTTC.